This is a list of T cell receptor beta chains from one sample in a study of T cell repertoires in cytomegalovirus infection. Using its own MiXCR run on the reads, TCRdb lists one record per CDR3 protein. The profile covers fewer than 900,000 distinct CDR3 sequences, with about 29% appearing a single time and around 13% taken by the ten largest. No cognate antigen is known for these TCRs. The material sequenced was cultured CD8+ T cells from PBMCs, taken from culture after CMV antigen stimulation. The receptor set was obtained from a human donor in good health (CMV status not recorded). Some clones in this sample may be carry-over from other donors' samples. The CDR3 runs from the conserved cysteine through the conserved F or W. D genes are given only for firm matches. Clone size is not always given. Where it is, it says once, few, many or a class for expanded clones.

V	size	J	D	DNA	CDR3
TRBV6-2/TRBV6-3	NA	TRBJ2-7	NA	TGTGCCAGCAGTTACGCCCCTCAAGAGCAGTACTTC	CASSYAPQEQYF
TRBV4-2	NA	TRBJ2-7	NA	TGTGCCAGCAGCCAAGATCTAGGCCCCTACGAGCAGTACTTC	CASSQDLGPYEQYF
TRBV19	few	TRBJ1-5	NA	TGTGCCAGTAGTATGGTCGGACACTTTTTTCAGCCCCAGCATTTT	CASSMVGHFFQPQHF
TRBV2	NA	TRBJ1-3	TRBD1	TGTGCCAGCAAGACAGGGTTTCGTTCTGGAAACACCATATATTTT	CASKTGFRSGNTIYF
TRBV19	NA	TRBJ2-2	NA	TGTGCCAGTAGTATAGGAGGGGCCGGCACCGGGGAGCTGTTTTTT	CASSIGGAGTGELFF
TRBV6-5	many	TRBJ2-3	NA	TGTGCCAGCAGTTACTCAGAGGGGGATACGCAGTATTTT	CASSYSEGDTQYF
TRBV7-9	few	TRBJ2-3	TRBD2	TGTGCCAGCAGCTCACCTCCCCCGACTAGCGGGGTAACAGATACGCAGTATTTT	CASSSPPPTSGVTDTQYF
TRBV20-1	NA	TRBJ1-4	TRBD1	TGCAGTGCTAGAGATAGGGACAGGCCTAATGAAAAACTGTTTTTT	CSARDRDRPNEKLFF
TRBV18	NA	TRBJ1-2	NA	TGTGCCAGCTCACTCAACACTGCGGGGACTAACTATGGCTACACCTTC	CASSLNTAGTNYGYTF
TRBV6-5	NA	TRBJ1-1	NA	TGTGCCAGCAGTTACTCGAGAGGGAGCACTGAAGCTTTCTTT	CASSYSRGSTEAFF
TRBV7-6	few	TRBJ2-1	NA	TGTGCCAGCAGCACCGGGCCTTTGGGGTACAATGAGCAGTTCTTC	CASSTGPLGYNEQFF
TRBV7-2	many	TRBJ2-3	TRBD1	TGTGCCAGCAGCTTAGTTGACAGGGTGAGCACAGATACGCAGTATTTT	CASSLVDRVSTDTQYF
TRBV7-8	many	TRBJ2-7	NA	TGTGCCAGCAGCTTAAAACAGGGCCCCTACTACGAGCAGTACTTC	CASSLKQGPYYEQYF
TRBV2	NA	TRBJ2-7	NA	TGTGCCAGCACTTCCGTGGCAGGGTACTCGCACGAGCAGTACTTC	CASTSVAGYSHEQYF
TRBV4-1	many	TRBJ1-2	NA	TGCGCCAGCAGCCATCGACAATCCGGGTCGTATGGCTACACCTTC	CASSHRQSGSYGYTF
TRBV10-3	few	TRBJ2-7	TRBD2	TGTGCCATCCGAACACAGCGGGGGGGGCAGTTCTACGAGCAGTACTTC	CAIRTQRGGQFYEQYF
TRBV12-3/TRBV12-4	few	TRBJ2-3	NA	TGTGCCAGCAGTTTCATTGACAGGCCCAGCACAGATACGCAGTATTTT	CASSFIDRPSTDTQYF
TRBV6-1	few	TRBJ1-5	NA	TGTGCCAGCAGTGGACAGTTGCCTAGCAATCAGCCCCAGCATTTT	CASSGQLPSNQPQHF
TRBV7-6	NA	TRBJ1-6	NA	TGTGCCAGCAGCTTGGGCGAAGGGAGGTCACCCCTCCACTTT	CASSLGEGRSPLHF
TRBV11-2	NA	TRBJ2-1	NA	TGTGCCAGCAGCTTAGCTTATGGGATACATGAGCAGTTCTTC	CASSLAYGIHEQFF
TRBV28	NA	TRBJ2-1	NA	TGTGCCAGCAGTTTGTCCCGACAGATCAACCATGAGCAGTTCTTC	CASSLSRQINHEQFF
TRBV6-8	NA	TRBJ2-3	NA	TGTGCCAGCAGTTACTCTCCGAGAGGGATGGACACAGATACGCAGTATTTT	CASSYSPRGMDTDTQYF
TRBV7-9	few	TRBJ2-1	TRBD1	TGTGCCAGCAGCTTAGCCCCGACAGGGGACAATGAGCAGTTCTTC	CASSLAPTGDNEQFF
TRBV10-2	NA	TRBJ2-4	NA	TGCGCCAGCAGTGAGGGGGACTCACTAGCCAAAAACATTCAGTACTTC	CASSEGDSLAKNIQYF
TRBV6-1	NA	TRBJ1-2	TRBD1	TGTGCCAGCAGTCTCTCTTTCGACTCGGGGACAGGGTTGATCTATGGCTACACCTTC	CASSLSFDSGTGLIYGYTF
TRBV5-5	few	TRBJ2-1	NA	TGTGCCAGCAGCTTTGGAAAGGGGTCCACCGAGCAGTTCTTC	CASSFGKGSTEQFF
TRBV4-3	NA	TRBJ2-2	NA	TGCGCCAGCAGCCAAGTCCAGGGGAAGTCCACCGGGGAGCTGTTTTTT	CASSQVQGKSTGELFF
TRBV6-1	NA	TRBJ2-2	TRBD1	TGTGCCAGCAGTCAAAACGGACAGGTTGAGCTTGTGGCCGGGGAGCTGTTTTTT	CASSQNGQVELVAGELFF
TRBV7-9	NA	TRBJ1-2	NA	TGTGCCAGCAGGGACGGCGTCTATGGCTACACCTTC	CASRDGVYGYTF
TRBV5-4	NA	TRBJ1-2	TRBD1	TGTGCCAGCTTAGGGGGCACGGACTATGGCTACACCTTC	CASLGGTDYGYTF
TRBV7-6	many	TRBJ1-1	NA	TGTGCCAGCAGCTTAGGGATCGTGAACACTGAAGCTTTCTTT	CASSLGIVNTEAFF
TRBV6-5	NA	TRBJ2-2	NA	TGTGCCAGCAGTTCAAAGGGGTCTAGGTACACCGGGGAGCTGTTTTTT	CASSSKGSRYTGELFF
TRBV7-6	many	TRBJ2-1	TRBD2	TGTGCCAGCAGCTTACGACTCCTTAGCGGGGAAAATGAGCAGTTCTTC	CASSLRLLSGENEQFF